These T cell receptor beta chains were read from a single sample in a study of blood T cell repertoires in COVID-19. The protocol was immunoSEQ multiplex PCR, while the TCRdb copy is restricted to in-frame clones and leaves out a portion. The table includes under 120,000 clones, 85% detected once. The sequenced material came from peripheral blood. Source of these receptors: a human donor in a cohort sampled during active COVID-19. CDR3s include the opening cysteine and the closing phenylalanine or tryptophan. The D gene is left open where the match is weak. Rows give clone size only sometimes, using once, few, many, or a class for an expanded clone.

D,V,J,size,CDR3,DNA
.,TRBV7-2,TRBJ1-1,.,CASSSGHPNTEAFF,TGTGCCAGCAGCTCGGGACATCCGAACACTGAAGCTTTCTTT
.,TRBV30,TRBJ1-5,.,CAWSAYTREPQHF,TGTGCCTGGAGTGCCTACACGAGGGAGCCCCAGCATTTT
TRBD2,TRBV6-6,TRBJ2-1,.,CATAAGSYNEQFF,TGTGCCACAGCAGCGGGGTCCTACAATGAGCAGTTCTTC
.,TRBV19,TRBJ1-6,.,CASSITSGDSPLHF,TGTGCCAGTAGTATTACCTCGGGGGATTCACCCCTCCACTTT
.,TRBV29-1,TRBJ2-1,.,CSVGGARGAPSNYNEQFF,TGCAGCGTAGGTGGGGCAAGGGGCGCTCCGTCTAACTACAATGAGCAGTTCTTC
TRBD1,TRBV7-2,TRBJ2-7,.,CASSEGGAVLYEQYF,TGTGCCAGCAGCGAAGGGGGCGCGGTTCTCTACGAGCAGTACTTC
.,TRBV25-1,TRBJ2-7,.,CASRDRSYEQYF,TGTGCCAGCAGGGACAGATCCTACGAGCAGTACTTC
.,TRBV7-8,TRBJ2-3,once,CASSAERISPSTDTQYF,TGTGCCAGCAGCGCCGAGAGGATTTCCCCTAGCACAGATACGCAGTATTTT
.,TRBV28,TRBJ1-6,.,CVAAGHNSPLHF,TGTGTCGCGGCAGGGCATAATTCACCCCTCCACTTT
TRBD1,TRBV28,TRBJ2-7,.,CASSSGTEVYEQYF,TGTGCCAGCAGTTCCGGGACAGAGGTTTACGAGCAGTACTTC
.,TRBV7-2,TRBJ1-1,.,CASSLDAGSEAFF,TGTGCCAGCAGCTTAGACGCAGGGTCGGAAGCTTTCTTT
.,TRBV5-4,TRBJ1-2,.,CASSFIGGREEGYTF,TGTGCCAGCAGCTTTATAGGCGGCAGGGAGGAAGGCTACACCTTC
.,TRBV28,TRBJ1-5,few,CASSSLWAQPQHF,TGTGCCAGCAGTTCCTTGTGGGCCCAGCCCCAGCATTTT
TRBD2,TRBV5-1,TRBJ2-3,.,CASSSGEREGQGTDTQYF,TGCGCCAGCAGCTCCGGGGAGCGGGAGGGCCAGGGCACAGATACGCAGTATTTT
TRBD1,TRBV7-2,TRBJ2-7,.,CASSLSFGQGYEQYF,TGTGCCAGCAGCCTTAGCTTCGGACAGGGCTACGAGCAGTACTTC
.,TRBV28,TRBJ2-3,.,CASSLLGTGTDTQYF,TGTGCCAGCAGTTTACTTGGTACGGGCACAGATACGCAGTATTTT
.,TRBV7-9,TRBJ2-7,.,CASSLVGDTNPYEQYF,TGTGCCAGCAGCTTAGTAGGCGACACGAATCCCTACGAGCAGTACTTC
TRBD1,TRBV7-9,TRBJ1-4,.,CASSLARGTAEKLFF,TGTGCCAGCAGCTTAGCGCGCGGGACAGCTGAAAAACTGTTTTTT
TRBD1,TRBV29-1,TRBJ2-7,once,CSVGDSYSYEQYF,TGCAGCGTGGGGGACAGCTACTCCTACGAGCAGTACTTC
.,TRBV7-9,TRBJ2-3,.,CASSLDQWGAPYPDTQYF,TGTGCCAGCAGCTTAGATCAGTGGGGAGCCCCATACCCAGATACGCAGTATTTT
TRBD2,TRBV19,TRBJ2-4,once,CASSWNPGGAKNIQYF,TGTGCCAGTAGTTGGAACCCGGGGGGGGCCAAAAACATTCAGTACTTC
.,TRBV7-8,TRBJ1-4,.,CASSLAGVANEKLFF,TGTGCCAGCAGCTTAGCAGGGGTGGCTAATGAAAAACTGTTTTTT
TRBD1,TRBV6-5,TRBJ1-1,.,CASSWRRQGETEAFF,TGTGCCAGCAGCTGGCGCCGCCAGGGGGAAACTGAAGCTTTCTTT
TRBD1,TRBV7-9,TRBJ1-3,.,CASSYGTGSGNTIYF,TGTGCCAGCAGCTACGGGACAGGGTCTGGAAACACCATATATTTT
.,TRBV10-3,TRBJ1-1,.,CAISGQGRTEAFF,TGTGCCATCAGTGGTCAGGGGCGGACTGAAGCTTTCTTT
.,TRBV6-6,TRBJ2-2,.,CASRDTNTGELFF,TGTGCCAGCAGAGACACGAACACCGGGGAGCTGTTTTTT
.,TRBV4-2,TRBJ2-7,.,CASSQDWDISYEQYF,TGTGCCAGCAGCCAAGACTGGGACATCTCCTACGAGCAGTACTTC
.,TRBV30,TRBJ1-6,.,CAWSPQTLSLHF,TGTGCCTGGAGTCCACAGACCCTATCCCTCCACTTT
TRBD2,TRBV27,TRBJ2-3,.,CASSLVGSGRGRTQYF,TGTGCCAGCAGTTTAGTTGGTAGCGGGAGAGGAAGGACGCAGTATTTT
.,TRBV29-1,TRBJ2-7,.,CSVATGPSYEQYF,TGCAGCGTCGCTACAGGGCCGTCCTACGAGCAGTACTTC
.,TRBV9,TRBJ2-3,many,CASSVESGDTQYF,TGTGCCAGCAGCGTAGAGAGCGGGGATACGCAGTATTTT
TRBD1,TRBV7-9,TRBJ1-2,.,CASSSRDSMSYTF,TGTGCCAGCAGCTCTCGGGACAGTATGAGCTACACCTTC
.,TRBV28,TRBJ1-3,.,CASGTSRGSGNTIYF,TGTGCCAGCGGAACCTCGCGGGGCTCTGGAAACACCATATATTTT
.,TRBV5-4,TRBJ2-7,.,CASSLEWSEQYF,TGTGCCAGCAGCTTGGAGTGGAGCGAGCAGTACTTC
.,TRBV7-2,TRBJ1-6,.,CASSLGGGAGSPLHF,TGTGCCAGCAGCTTAGGAGGAGGGGCGGGGTCACCCCTCCACTTT
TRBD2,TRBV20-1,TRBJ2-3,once,CSASPSGGIDTQYF,TGCAGTGCTAGTCCCAGCGGGGGGATAGATACGCAGTATTTT
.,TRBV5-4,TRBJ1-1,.,CASSLAVNTEAFF,TGTGCCAGCAGCTTGGCTGTGAACACTGAAGCTTTCTTT
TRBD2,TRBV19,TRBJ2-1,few,CASSSRGSGTFDEQFF,TGTGCCAGTAGTTCCCGGGGTAGCGGGACCTTCGATGAGCAGTTCTTC
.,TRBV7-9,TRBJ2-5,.,CASSPANGGETQYF,TGTGCCAGCAGCCCAGCGAACGGGGGAGAGACCCAGTACTTC
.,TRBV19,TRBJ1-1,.,CATSRTANTEAFF,TGTGCCACCTCCCGAACAGCGAACACTGAAGCTTTCTTT
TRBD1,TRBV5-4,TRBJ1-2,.,CASTTRTGLLYGYTF,TGTGCCAGCACCACAAGGACAGGGTTACTATATGGCTACACCTTC
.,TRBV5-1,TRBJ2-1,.,CASSLNLPTYNEQFF,TGCGCCAGCAGCTTGAATCTCCCAACATACAATGAGCAGTTCTTC
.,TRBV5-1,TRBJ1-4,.,CASSADSDNEKLFF,TGCGCCAGCAGCGCGGACAGTGATAATGAAAAACTGTTTTTT
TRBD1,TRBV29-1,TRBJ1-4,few,CSAQTGGDEKLFF,TGCAGCGCGCAGACAGGGGGGGATGAAAAACTGTTTTTT
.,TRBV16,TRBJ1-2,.,CASSPTGRDYGYTF,TGTGCCAGCAGCCCTACCGGCAGGGACTATGGCTACACCTTC
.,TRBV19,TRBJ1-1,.,CASSPMSGNTEAFF,TGTGCCAGTAGCCCCATGAGCGGGAACACTGAAGCTTTCTTT
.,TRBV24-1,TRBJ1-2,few,CATSDPRTGSTGYTF,TGTGCCACCAGTGATCCCAGGACGGGGAGTACAGGCTACACCTTC
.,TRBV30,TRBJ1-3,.,CAWSSGSFGNTIYF,TGTGCCTGGAGTTCAGGGTCTTTTGGAAACACCATATATTTT
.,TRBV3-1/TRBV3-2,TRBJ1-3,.,CASSPFIPSSGNTIYF,TGTGCCAGCAGCCCATTTATACCCAGCTCTGGAAACACCATATATTTT
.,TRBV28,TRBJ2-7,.,CASSYGESYEQYF,TGTGCCAGCAGTTACGGAGAGAGCTACGAGCAGTACTTC
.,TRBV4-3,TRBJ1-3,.,CASSREGGRVSGNTIYF,TGCGCCAGCAGCCGAGAGGGCGGCAGGGTCTCTGGAAACACCATATATTTT
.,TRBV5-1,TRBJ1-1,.,CASSLMGGEAEAFF,TGCGCCAGCAGCTTGATGGGGGGAGAGGCTGAAGCTTTCTTT
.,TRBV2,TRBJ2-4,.,CASSVTRAGNIQYF,TGTGCCAGCAGTGTGACTAGGGCGGGTAACATTCAGTACTTC
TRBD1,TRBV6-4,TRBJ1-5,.,CASGAPNSDRGDQPQHF,TGTGCCAGCGGGGCCCCGAACTCCGACAGGGGAGATCAGCCCCAGCATTTT
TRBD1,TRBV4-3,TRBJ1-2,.,CASSQGLGQGYGYTF,TGCGCCAGCAGCCAAGGCCTCGGACAGGGCTATGGCTACACCTTC